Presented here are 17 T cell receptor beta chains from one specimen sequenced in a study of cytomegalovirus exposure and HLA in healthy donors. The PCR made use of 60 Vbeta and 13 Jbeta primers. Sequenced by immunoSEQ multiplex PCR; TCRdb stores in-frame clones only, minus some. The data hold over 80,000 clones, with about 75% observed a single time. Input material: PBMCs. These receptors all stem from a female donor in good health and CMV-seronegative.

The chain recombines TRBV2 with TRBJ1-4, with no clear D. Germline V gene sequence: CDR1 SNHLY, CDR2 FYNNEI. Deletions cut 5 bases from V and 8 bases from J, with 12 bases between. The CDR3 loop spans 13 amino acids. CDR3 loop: CASSPLWEEKLFF. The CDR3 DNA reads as TGTGCCAGCAGTCCCCTTTGGGAGGAAAAACTGTTTTTT. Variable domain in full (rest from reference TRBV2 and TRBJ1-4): EPEVTQTPSHQVTQMGQEVILRCVPISNHLYFYWYRQILGQKVEFLVSFYNNEISEKSEIFDDQFSVERPDGSNFTLKIRSTKLEDSAMYFCASSPLWEEKLFFGSGTQLSVL.

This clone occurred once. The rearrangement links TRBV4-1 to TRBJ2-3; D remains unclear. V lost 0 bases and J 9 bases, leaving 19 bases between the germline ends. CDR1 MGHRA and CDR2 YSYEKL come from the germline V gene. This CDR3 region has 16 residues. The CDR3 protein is CASSQDTTYRLLTQYF. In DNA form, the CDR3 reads TGCGCCAGCAGCCAAGACACTACCTATCGCCTCCTCACGCAGTATTTT.

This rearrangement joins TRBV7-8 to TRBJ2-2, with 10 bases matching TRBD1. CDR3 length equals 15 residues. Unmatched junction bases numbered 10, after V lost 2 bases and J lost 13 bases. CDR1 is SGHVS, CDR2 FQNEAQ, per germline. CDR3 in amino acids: CASSLLWTGGSGLFF. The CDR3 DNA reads TGTGCCAGCAGCTTACTGTGGACAGGGGGGAGTGGGCTGTTTTTT.

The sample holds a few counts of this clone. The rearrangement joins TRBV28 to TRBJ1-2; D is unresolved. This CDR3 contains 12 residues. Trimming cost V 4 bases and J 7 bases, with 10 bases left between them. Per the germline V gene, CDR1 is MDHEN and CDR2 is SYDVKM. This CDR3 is CASSSEITGYTF. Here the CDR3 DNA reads TGTGCCAGCAGTTCCGAGATAACTGGCTACACCTTC.

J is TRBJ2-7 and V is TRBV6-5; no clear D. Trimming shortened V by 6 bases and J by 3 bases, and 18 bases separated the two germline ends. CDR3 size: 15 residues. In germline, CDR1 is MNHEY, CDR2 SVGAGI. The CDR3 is CASSPSGPARYEQYF. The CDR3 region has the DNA TGTGCCAGCAGCCCCTCTGGGCCGGCACGCTACGAGCAGTACTTC.

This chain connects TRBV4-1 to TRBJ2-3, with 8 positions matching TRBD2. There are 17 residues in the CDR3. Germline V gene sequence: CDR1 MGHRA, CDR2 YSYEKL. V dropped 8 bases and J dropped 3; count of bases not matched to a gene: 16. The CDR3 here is CASGLGKREIGTDTQYF. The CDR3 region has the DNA TGCGCCAGCGGCTTGGGGAAGCGGGAGATTGGGACAGATACGCAGTATTTT.

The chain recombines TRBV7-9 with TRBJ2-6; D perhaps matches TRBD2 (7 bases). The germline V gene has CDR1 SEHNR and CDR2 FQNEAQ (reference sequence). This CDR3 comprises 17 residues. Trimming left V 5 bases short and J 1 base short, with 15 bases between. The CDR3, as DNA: TGTGCCAGCAGCCCTCCAGGGAGGGGGTCTGGGGCCAACGTCCTGACTTTC. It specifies CASSPPGRGSGANVLTF.

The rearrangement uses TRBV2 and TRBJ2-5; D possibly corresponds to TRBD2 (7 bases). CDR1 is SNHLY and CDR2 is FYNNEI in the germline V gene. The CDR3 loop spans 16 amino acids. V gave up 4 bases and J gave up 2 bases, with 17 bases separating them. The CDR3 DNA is TGTGCCAGCAGTGCCAGTACAGCGGGACAACAAGAGACCCAGTACTTC. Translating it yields CASSASTAGQQETQYF.

As DNA, the CDR3 is TGCGCCAGCAAAGACGGGCGGGCCCCACGCACAGATACGCAGTATTTT. Its translation is CASKDGRAPRTDTQYF. The rearrangement links TRBV5-1 to TRBJ2-3; D is perhaps TRBD2 (5 bases). V lost 6 bases and J lost 1, with 18 bases in between. The germline gives CDR1 SGHRS, CDR2 YFSETQ. The CDR3 contains 16 residues.

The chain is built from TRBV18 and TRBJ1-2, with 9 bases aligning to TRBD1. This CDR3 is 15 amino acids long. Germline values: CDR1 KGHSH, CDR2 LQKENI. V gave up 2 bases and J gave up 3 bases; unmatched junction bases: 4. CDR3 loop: CASSPGTGNYYGYTF. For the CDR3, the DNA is TGTGCCAGCTCACCAGGGACAGGGAACTACTATGGCTACACCTTC.

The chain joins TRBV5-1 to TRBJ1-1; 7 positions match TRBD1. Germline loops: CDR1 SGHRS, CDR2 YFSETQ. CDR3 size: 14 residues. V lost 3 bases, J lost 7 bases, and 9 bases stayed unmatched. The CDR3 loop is CASSSTGDGLEAFF. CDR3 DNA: TGCGCCAGCAGCTCAACAGGGGATGGACTTGAAGCTTTCTTT.

The CDR3 coding sequence is TGTGCCACCAGCCGGACAGGGGGAAGCAATCAGCCCCAGCATTTT. Translating gives CATSRTGGSNQPQHF. V gene TRBV15 combines with J gene TRBJ1-5, with TRBD1 identical over 10 bases. This CDR3 spans 15 amino acids. Trimming removed 5 bases from V and 1 base from J; junction bases left unmatched: 2. Per germline, CDR1 LNHNV and CDR2 YYDKDF (reference sequence).

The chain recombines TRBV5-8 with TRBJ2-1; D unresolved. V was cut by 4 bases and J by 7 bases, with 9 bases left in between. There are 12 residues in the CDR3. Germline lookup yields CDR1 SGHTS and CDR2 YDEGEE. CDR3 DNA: TGTGCCAGCAGCCCGAGCTTAAATGAGCAGTTCTTC. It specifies CASSPSLNEQFF.

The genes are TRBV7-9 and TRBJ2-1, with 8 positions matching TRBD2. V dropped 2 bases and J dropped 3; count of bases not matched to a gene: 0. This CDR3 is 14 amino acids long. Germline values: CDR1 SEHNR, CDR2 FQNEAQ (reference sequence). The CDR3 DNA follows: TGTGCCAGCAGCTTACTAGCGGGCTACAATGAGCAGTTCTTC. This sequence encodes CASSLLAGYNEQFF.

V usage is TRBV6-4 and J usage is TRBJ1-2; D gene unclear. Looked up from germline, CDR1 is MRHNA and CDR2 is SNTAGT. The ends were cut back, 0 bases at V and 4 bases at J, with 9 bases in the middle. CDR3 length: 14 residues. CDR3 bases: TGTGCCAGCAGTGACTCGACAACCTTCTATGGCTACACCTTC. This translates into CASSDSTTFYGYTF.

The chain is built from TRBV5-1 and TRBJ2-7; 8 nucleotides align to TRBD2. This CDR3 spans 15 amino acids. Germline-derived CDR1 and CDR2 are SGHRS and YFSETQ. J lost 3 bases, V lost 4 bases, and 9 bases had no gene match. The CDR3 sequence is CASSPRTSHNYEQYF. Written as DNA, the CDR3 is TGCGCCAGCAGCCCCCGGACTAGCCACAACTACGAGCAGTACTTC. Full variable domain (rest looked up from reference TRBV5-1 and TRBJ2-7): KAGVTQTPRYLIKTRGQQVTLSCSPISGHRSVSWYQQTPGQGLQFLFEYFSETQRNKGNFPGRFSGRQFSNSRSEMNVSTLELGDSALYLCASSPRTSHNYEQYFGPGTRLTVT.

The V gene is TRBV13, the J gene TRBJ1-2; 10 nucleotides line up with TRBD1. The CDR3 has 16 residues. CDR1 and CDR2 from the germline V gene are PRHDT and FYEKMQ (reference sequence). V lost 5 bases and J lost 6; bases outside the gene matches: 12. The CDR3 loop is CASSLKSTGGGHGYTF. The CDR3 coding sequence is TGTGCCAGCAGCCTAAAATCGACAGGGGGCGGGCATGGCTACACCTTC.